This T cell receptor (beta chain) was recorded in a study of shared clonotypes between healthy human individuals. This CDR3 spans 15 amino acids. Germline-derived CDR1 and CDR2 are MNHEY and SVGAGI. V lost 0 bases and J lost 4; bases outside the gene matches: 5. Data came from immunoSEQ multiplex PCR; TCRdb stores just in-frame clones and leaves some out. Of about 380,000 clones listed, around 96% were seen once; the top ten hold 0.25% to 0.35%. This TCR came from a man aged 30 to 39 in good health. The genes are TRBV6-5 and TRBJ2-7; 8 nucleotides line up with TRBD2. The sequenced material came from memory CD8+ T cells sorted from blood. The subset denotes: CD45RO+ cells pooled with CCR7-negative TemRA cells. CDR3 protein: CASSYSTGGGYEQYF. The CDR3 DNA reads as TGTGCCAGCAGTTACTCAACGGGAGGGGGGTACGAGCAGTACTTC.